This T cell receptor (beta chain) was identified during a study of T cell responses to AZD1222 COVID-19 vaccine (dated by TCRdb to the early 2020s). At the level of the whole study: AZD1222 recipients given second doses at about 4 weeks or at about 12 weeks were pooled, since spike-specific TCR depth and breadth were not found to differ between the two schedules. Trial participants were enrolled by age into subgroups of 18-55, 56-69 and 70-plus years, and about 150, 27 and 61 TCR-sequenced participants, respectively, were included in these subgroups. TCR sequencing was performed for 230 to 250 trial participants, of whom 200 to 210 were given two doses of AZD1222 and around 26 were given two doses of MenACWY control vaccine.

Beyond this particular receptor, the publication reports: Because no day 14 peak-response samples were available, the repertoires could be characterized only after the peak T cell response. After two AZD1222 doses, spike-specific TCR breadth and depth were significantly higher than at day 0 and than in MenACWY recipients. In the small 56-69-year group, the increase in depth fell short of significance, most likely because of low power. Most participants were white British and females outnumbered males, and the authors suggested that clonal diversity may have been underestimated. Nearly half of unique spike-specific TCRs reportedly recognized epitopes outside regions mutated in the B.1.351 and B.1.1.7 variants. The whole spike protein was spanned by vaccine-associated CD4 TCRs, and dominant responses were seen in regions 160-218 and 743-854. Only 5 to 7 AZD1222 recipients were SARS-CoV-2 seropositive at baseline, limiting conclusions about previously exposed vaccinees.

About this clone: The antigen it recognizes is unknown. Nothing much larger sits one base from this clone, and base qualities are not available.

V loses 0 bases at its end and J loses 5 bases; junction bases beyond the gene matches: 3. CDR1 and CDR2, per the germline V gene (reference sequence), are SGHKS and YYEKEE. Spanning cysteine to phenylalanine, the CDR3 consists of 14 amino acids. This entry keeps only the CDR3 DNA: 42 bases, framed from base 1. The CDR3 regions of human TCRbeta chains were analyzed by immunosequencing. The study's own analysis went as follows. Repertoire TCRs were matched against a reference library of SARS-CoV-2-specific TCRs generated with the MIRA antigen-specificity platform. Breadth meant the fraction of unique TCRs that were SARS-CoV-2-associated, whereas depth meant the fraction of total T cells that were SARS-CoV-2-associated. Using the MIRA data, each spike-specific TCR was mapped to the spike region that the TCR reacts to and placed in a CD4 or CD8 class. Log10-transformed breadth and depth values were compared by one-way ANOVA with Sidak's multiple comparisons tests. Sourced from immuneACCESS, this table was stored by TCRdb with only in-frame sequences that have V and J called. A share of the clones is absent; for the studies checked, an unresolved V gene accounts for under half, and the remainder has no known explanation. D and trimming come from the DNA, and the V and J calls and clone size come from that table. For this sample there are about 120,000 clones; around 90% appear just once. In total, the top ten clones hold around 30% of the sample.

This specimen's time point label, interpreted: baseline before first vaccination. Samples from vaccinated people were obtained from the UK trials COV001 and COV002, which included a single-blind randomized controlled phase 2/3 trial of AZD1222 (ChAdOx1 nCoV-19) in healthy adults. For TCRbeta chain sequencing, PBMC samples were collected from trial participants at day 0 and at day 28 after the second dose. The source was peripheral blood, collected on day 0 of AZD1222 vaccination. The TCR sequence derives from an adult in good health. The V and J segments used are TRBV5-5 and TRBJ2-3, and TRBD2 aligns with 7 junction nucleotides. The CDR3 protein: CASSLVLAGDTQYF. The nucleotides are TGTGCCAGCAGCTTGGTATTAGCGGGAGATACGCAGTATTTT. The CDR3 plus the reference TRBV5-5 and TRBJ2-3 genes for the other parts give the full variable domain: DAGVTQSPTHLIKTRGQQVTLRCSPISGHKSVSWYQQVLGQGPQFIFQYYEKEERGRGNFPDRFSARQFPNYSSELNVNALLLGDSALYLCASSLVLAGDTQYFGPGTRLTVL.